The T cell receptor beta chain under discussion was sequenced for a study of shared clonotypes between healthy human individuals. Profiling relied on immunoSEQ multiplex PCR, and the TCRdb table lists in-frame clones only, not all of them. The table has about 990,000 clones, 75% to 85% seen once; the top ten hold roughly 0.55%. V dropped 5 bases and J dropped 2 bases, with 6 bases sitting between them. The CDR3 has 13 residues. Germline V gene sequence: CDR1 SGHTA, CDR2 FQGTGA. The sequence derives from a man younger than 35 in good health. Some clones in this sample may be carry-over from other donors' samples. Sequenced input: memory CD4+ T cells from PBMCs. As to subset: CD45RA-negative fraction. The chain employs TRBV7-3 and TRBJ1-4; D ambiguous. This CDR3 reads CASSASTNEKLFF. As DNA, the CDR3 is TGTGCCAGCAGCGCGAGCACTAATGAAAAACTGTTTTTT.